Shown below are 15 T cell receptor beta chains from a single sample sequenced in a study of blood T cell repertoires in COVID-19. TCRdb keeps only in-frame clones here, not all; method: immunoSEQ multiplex PCR. The sample carries 150,000 to 200,000 clones, 60% to 80% recorded once. The sample consisted of peripheral blood. Every receptor here comes from a woman between 70 and 85 years old with acute or convalescent COVID-19.

The rearrangement joins TRBV5-1 to TRBJ2-3, with 11 bases that match TRBD2. With 7 bases clipped from V and 4 bases from J, the junction kept 11 bases outside the gene matches. The CDR3 spans 16 residues. The germline CDR1 and CDR2 sequences are SGHRS and YFSETQ. The CDR3 spells CASGGLAGGLADTQYF. The CDR3 nucleotides are TGCGCCAGCGGAGGGCTAGCGGGAGGTCTCGCAGATACGCAGTATTTT.

This clone was counted between two and nine times. The chain employs TRBV9 and TRBJ1-1; 9 positions agree with TRBD1. This CDR3 comprises 19 residues. Germline V lookup: CDR1 SGDLS, CDR2 YYNGEE. Trimming at V came to 0 bases and at J to 6 bases, leaving 18 bases not matched to a gene. The CDR3 sequence: CASSVVGTGLSYLNPEAFF. The CDR3 DNA is TGTGCCAGCAGCGTAGTCGGGACAGGGCTTTCTTACCTAAACCCTGAAGCTTTCTTT.

The J gene is TRBJ2-1, the V gene TRBV2, with TRBD1 identical over 11 bases. This CDR3 is built from 16 residues. Germline loops: CDR1 SNHLY, CDR2 FYNNEI. Trimming took 8 bases from V and 1 from J; bases not matched to a gene: 7. In nucleotides, the CDR3 is TGTGCCAGCTGGACAGGGGGCTTACCTTCCTACAATGAGCAGTTCTTC. Amino acids: CASWTGGLPSYNEQFF.

This rearrangement joins TRBV7-8 to TRBJ2-7; 8 nucleotides agree with TRBD2. CDR1 is SGHVS, CDR2 FQNEAQ, per germline. V lost 5 bases to trimming and J lost 6 bases; unmatched junction nucleotides: 15. The CDR3 length is 16 residues. The DNA for the CDR3 is TGTGCCAGCAGCCGTACCGAAGCGGGGGTCGGTCGCGAGCAGTACTTC. Its protein product is CASSRTEAGVGREQYF.

This chain links TRBV6-5 with TRBJ2-7; D is unclear. Per germline, CDR1 MNHEY and CDR2 SVGAGI. CDR3 length: 14 residues. V was pared by 2 bases and J by 4 bases, with 12 bases between. This chain's CDR3 is CASSYTGALYEQYF. DNA for the CDR3: TGTGCCAGCAGTTACACGGGTGCCCTATACGAGCAGTACTTC.

The rearrangement links TRBV6-1 to TRBJ2-3, with 8 bases identical to TRBD2. V was clipped by 2 bases and J by 6 bases; unmatched bases: 10. In germline, CDR1 is MNHNS, CDR2 SASEGT. The CDR3 is 16 residues long. The CDR3 sequence is CASSELAGNQRDTQYF. CDR3 DNA sequence: TGTGCCAGCAGTGAACTAGCGGGCAACCAGCGGGATACGCAGTATTTT.

This rearrangement joins TRBV28 to TRBJ2-7; 8 nucleotides align to TRBD2. The germline V gene encodes CDR1 MDHEN and CDR2 SYDVKM. The CDR3 is made up of 14 amino acids. Germline trimming cut 7 bases from V and 2 bases from J; bases unmatched to any gene: 7. DNA of the CDR3: TGTGCCAGCATAACGGGAGGGCCCGCCTACGAGCAGTACTTC. Its protein product is CASITGGPAYEQYF. Full variable domain (remainder filled in from reference TRBV28 and TRBJ2-7): DVKVTQSSRYLVKRTGEKVFLECVQDMDHENMFWYRQDPGLGLRLIYFSYDVKMKEKGDIPEGYSVSREKKERFSLILESASTNQTSMYLCASITGGPAYEQYFGPGTRLTVT.

The chain is built from TRBV6-6 and TRBJ2-7, with TRBD1 identical over 8 bases. The CDR3 is 15 amino acids. The germline V gene has CDR1 MNHNY and CDR2 SVGAGI (reference sequence). V lost 0 bases and J lost 3; bases outside the gene matches: 4. The DNA for the CDR3 is TGTGCCAGCAGTTACTCCGTCGGACAGGGCTACGAGCAGTACTTC. This encodes CASSYSVGQGYEQYF.

This chain uses TRBV18 with TRBJ1-5, with D possibly matching TRBD1 (6 bases). Germline-derived CDR1 and CDR2 are KGHSH and LQKENI. The CDR3 has 15 residues. Trimming removed 4 bases at V and 3 bases at J, with 13 bases between. The CDR3 loop is CASSQFGQSNQPQHF. In DNA, the CDR3 is TGTGCCAGCTCACAATTTGGACAGTCCAATCAGCCCCAGCATTTT.

The chain uses TRBV19 and TRBJ1-2, with D unresolved. V lost 1 base, J lost 0 bases, and 12 bases lay in between. Germline CDR1 and CDR2: LNHDA and SQIVND (reference sequence). CDR3 size: 16 residues. CDR3 sequence: CASSIVGGRTNYGYTF. In DNA form, the CDR3 reads TGTGCCAGTAGTATAGTCGGAGGAAGAACTAACTATGGCTACACCTTC. Variable domain in full (rest from reference TRBV19 and TRBJ1-2): DGGITQSPKYLFRKEGQNVTLSCEQNLNHDAMYWYRQDPGQGLRLIYYSQIVNDFQKGDIAEGYSVSREKKESFPLTVTSAQKNPTAFYLCASSIVGGRTNYGYTFGSGTRLTVV.

This clone has a handful of counts. V gene TRBV4-2 combines with J gene TRBJ2-2, with 10 positions matching TRBD1. The V segment lost 0 bases and the J segment 8 bases; nucleotides outside the gene matches: 12. Germline V CDR1 and CDR2: LGHNA, YNFKEQ. The CDR3 totals 18 residues. Here the CDR3 DNA reads TGTGCCAGCAGCCAAGATCGGCGGGGACAGGGGCGGACGGGGGAGCTGTTTTTT. Its translation: CASSQDRRGQGRTGELFF.

The chain carries TRBV19 and TRBJ2-1; D not resolved. CDR3 length equals 13 residues. Trimming pared 3 bases from V and 3 bases from J, leaving 6 bases between. Germline lookup yields CDR1 LNHDA and CDR2 SQIVND (reference sequence). The CDR3 region is CASSIALYNEQFF. The DNA for the CDR3 is TGTGCCAGTAGTATCGCGCTCTACAATGAGCAGTTCTTC.

The rearrangement uses TRBV6-1 and TRBJ1-2; TRBD1 agrees at 7 bases. In germline, CDR1 is MNHNS, CDR2 SASEGT. The J segment lost 0 bases and the V segment lost 3 bases, leaving 4 bases of the junction unmatched. The CDR3 is made up of 15 amino acids. As DNA, the CDR3 is TGTGCCAGCAGTGATAGGGGGCTCTCTAACTATGGCTACACCTTC. It encodes CASSDRGLSNYGYTF.

The V and J genes are TRBV5-1 and TRBJ2-6, with TRBD1 matching over 7 bases. The V gene end was trimmed by 0 bases and the J gene end by 6 bases; junction bases not matched to a gene: 3. Germline V CDR1 and CDR2: SGHRS, YFSETQ. The CDR3 sequence is 15 residues long. DNA of the CDR3: TGCGCCAGCAGCTTGGAAGGGACAGCGGCCAACGTCCTGACTTTC. This codes for CASSLEGTAANVLTF.

CDR3: CASSLVAVTTGELFF. The DNA of the CDR3 is TGTGCCAGCAGCTTAGTAGCGGTGACGACCGGGGAGCTGTTTTTT. The V gene is TRBV11-3, the J gene TRBJ2-2; possibly TRBD2 for D (6 bases). Germline assignment: CDR1 SGHNT and CDR2 YENEEA. V was pared by 1 base and J by 5 bases, with 11 bases between. This CDR3 spans 15 amino acids.